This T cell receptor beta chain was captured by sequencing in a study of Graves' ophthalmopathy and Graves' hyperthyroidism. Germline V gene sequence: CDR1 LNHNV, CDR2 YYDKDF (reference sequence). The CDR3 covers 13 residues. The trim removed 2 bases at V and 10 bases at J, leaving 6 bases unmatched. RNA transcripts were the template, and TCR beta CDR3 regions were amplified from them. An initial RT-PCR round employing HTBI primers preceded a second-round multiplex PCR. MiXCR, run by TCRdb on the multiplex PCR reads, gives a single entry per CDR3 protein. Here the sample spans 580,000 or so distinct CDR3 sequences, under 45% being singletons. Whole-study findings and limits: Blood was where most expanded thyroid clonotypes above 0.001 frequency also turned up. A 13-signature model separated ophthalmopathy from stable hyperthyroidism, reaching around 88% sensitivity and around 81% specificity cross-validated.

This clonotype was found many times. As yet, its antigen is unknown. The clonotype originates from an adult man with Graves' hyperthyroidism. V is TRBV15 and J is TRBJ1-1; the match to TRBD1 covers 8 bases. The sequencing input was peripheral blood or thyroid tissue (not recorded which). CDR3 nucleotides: TGTGCCACCAGCAGACAGGGGGCGAGCACAGCTTTCTTT. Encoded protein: CATSRQGASTAFF.